Listed below are T cell receptor beta chains from one sample, sequenced in a study of blood T cell repertoires in COVID-19. Clones were read by immunoSEQ multiplex PCR, and TCRdb kept only the in-frame ones, dropping some. Of some 66,000 clones listed, approximately 91% were seen once; the top ten hold approximately 7.5%. The sequenced sample was peripheral blood. These receptors all stem from a human donor in a cohort sampled during active COVID-19. The CDR3 runs from the conserved cysteine through the conserved F or W. D genes are given only for firm matches. Clone sizes are given selectively: once, few, many, or a class where the clone is expanded.

CDR3,DNA,J,size,D,V
CASSQASGAFEQYF,TGTGCCAGCAGCCAAGCGTCCGGAGCTTTTGAGCAGTACTTC,TRBJ2-7,.,.,TRBV3-1/TRBV3-2
CASSQVRRGGNTIYF,TGTGCCAGCAGCCAAGTTCGCAGGGGTGGAAACACCATATATTTT,TRBJ1-3,.,.,TRBV3-1/TRBV3-2
CSAKAGGPYEQYF,TGCAGCGCTAAAGCGGGAGGGCCTTACGAGCAGTACTTC,TRBJ2-7,once,TRBD2,TRBV29-1
CASSMTSPLGSQYF,TGTGCCAGTAGTATGACTAGCCCCCTCGGGTCCCAGTACTTC,TRBJ2-5,once,TRBD2,TRBV19
CASSELNTGELFF,TGCGCCAGCAGTGAGCTGAACACCGGGGAGCTGTTTTTT,TRBJ2-2,.,.,TRBV10-1
CASSFGGLAGGGQETQYF,TGTGCCAGCAGTTTCGGGGGGCTAGCGGGAGGTGGCCAAGAGACCCAGTACTTC,TRBJ2-5,once,TRBD2,TRBV6-2/TRBV6-3
CASSEGHPTPLGTDTQYF,TGTGCCAGCAGTGAGGGACATCCTACTCCCTTAGGCACAGATACGCAGTATTTT,TRBJ2-3,.,.,TRBV6-1
CASSQLGVYTGELFF,TGTGCCAGCAGCCAATTAGGGGTTTATACCGGGGAGCTGTTTTTT,TRBJ2-2,.,.,TRBV3-1/TRBV3-2
CASSPTGTSAGELFF,TGTGCCAGCAGCCCGACCGGGACTAGCGCCGGGGAGCTGTTTTTT,TRBJ2-2,.,TRBD2,TRBV11-3
CASSYSTSALQEQFF,TGTGCCAGCAGTTACTCGACTTCAGCCCTTCAGGAGCAGTTCTTC,TRBJ2-1,.,.,TRBV6-6
CASTNLRDMETQYF,TGTGCCAGCACAAATCTCCGGGACATGGAGACCCAGTACTTC,TRBJ2-5,.,.,TRBV2
CASSQIRQGRGIETQYF,TGTGCCAGCAGTCAAATTCGACAGGGTCGGGGAATAGAGACCCAGTACTTC,TRBJ2-5,.,TRBD1,TRBV28
CASSGTVYTEAFF,TGTGCCAGCAGCGGAACGGTGTACACTGAAGCTTTCTTT,TRBJ1-1,.,.,TRBV9
CASSEFGQMNEKLFF,TGTGCCAGCAGTGAATTCGGACAGATGAATGAAAAACTGTTTTTT,TRBJ1-4,once,.,TRBV2
CASSAGLEGVNEQFF,TGTGCCAGCAGCGCAGGACTAGAAGGGGTCAATGAGCAGTTCTTC,TRBJ2-1,.,TRBD2,TRBV7-8
CASSVGTSGSEELFF,TGTGCCAGCAGCGTAGGGACTAGCGGGAGTGAGGAGCTGTTTTTT,TRBJ2-2,.,TRBD2,TRBV9